Listed below are T cell receptor beta chains from one sample, sequenced in a study of ipilimumab plus nivolumab after autologous stem cell transplantation. Profiled with immunoSEQ multiplex PCR; TCRdb holds only in-frame clones, not every one. Of approximately 15,000 clones in the sample, 80% were seen once. The sequencing here drew on PBMCs, taken in a trial of ipilimumab plus nivolumab as post-transplant consolidation. The receptors originated from a male donor with diffuse large B-cell lymphoma. The CDR3 runs from the conserved cysteine through the conserved F or W. The order of the fields is J gene, D gene, V gene, clone size, CDR3 protein, CDR3 DNA. The D gene is left open where the match is weak. Rows give clone size only sometimes, using once, few, many, or a class for an expanded clone.

j_call: TRBJ2-5
d_call: -
v_call: TRBV4-3
clone_size: -
cdr3_aa: CASSQDSQETQYF
cdr3_nt: TGCGCCAGCAGCCAAGATTCCCAGGAGACCCAGTACTTC

j_call: TRBJ2-3
d_call: TRBD1
v_call: TRBV5-4
clone_size: -
cdr3_aa: CASSIRDRERTQYF
cdr3_nt: TGTGCCAGCAGCATCCGGGACAGGGAGCGGACGCAGTATTTT

j_call: TRBJ1-2
d_call: -
v_call: TRBV29-1
clone_size: -
cdr3_aa: CSVEEGYGYTF
cdr3_nt: TGCAGCGTTGAGGAGGGGTATGGCTACACCTTC

j_call: TRBJ2-5
d_call: -
v_call: TRBV4-1
clone_size: -
cdr3_aa: CASSQEGRWGETQYF
cdr3_nt: TGCGCCAGCAGCCAAGAAGGACGGTGGGGGGAGACCCAGTACTTC

j_call: TRBJ2-5
d_call: -
v_call: TRBV25-1
clone_size: -
cdr3_aa: CASSAKGPVGPQYF
cdr3_nt: TGTGCCAGCAGTGCTAAAGGACCTGTGGGGCCCCAGTACTTC

j_call: TRBJ1-1
d_call: TRBD1
v_call: TRBV6-5
clone_size: -
cdr3_aa: CASNGQGAGDTEAFF
cdr3_nt: TGTGCCAGCAACGGACAGGGGGCAGGGGACACTGAAGCTTTCTTT

j_call: TRBJ2-7
d_call: -
v_call: TRBV7-9
clone_size: -
cdr3_aa: CASQKSQGAWEQYF
cdr3_nt: TGTGCCAGCCAGAAATCACAGGGCGCCTGGGAGCAGTACTTC

j_call: TRBJ2-1
d_call: -
v_call: TRBV7-2
clone_size: -
cdr3_aa: CASSLAVEQFF
cdr3_nt: TGTGCCAGCAGCTTAGCGGTTGAGCAGTTCTTC

j_call: TRBJ2-7
d_call: TRBD1
v_call: TRBV7-2
clone_size: -
cdr3_aa: CASSFTGGLTPYEQYF
cdr3_nt: TGTGCCAGCAGCTTTACAGGGGGCCTCACCCCCTACGAGCAGTACTTC

j_call: TRBJ2-3
d_call: -
v_call: TRBV4-1
clone_size: -
cdr3_aa: CASSQILVSDTQYF
cdr3_nt: TGCGCCAGCAGCCAAATACTAGTTTCAGATACGCAGTATTTT

j_call: TRBJ2-2
d_call: -
v_call: TRBV6-5
clone_size: -
cdr3_aa: CASRSGQKSTGELFF
cdr3_nt: TGTGCCAGCAGGTCCGGACAGAAAAGTACCGGGGAGCTGTTTTTT

j_call: TRBJ2-2
d_call: TRBD2
v_call: TRBV11-2
clone_size: -
cdr3_aa: CASSPQVGRGVGELFF
cdr3_nt: TGTGCCAGCAGCCCCCAAGTCGGGCGGGGGGTCGGGGAGCTGTTTTTT

j_call: TRBJ2-7
d_call: -
v_call: TRBV7-8
clone_size: -
cdr3_aa: CASSEFDEQYF
cdr3_nt: TGTGCCAGCAGCGAATTTGATGAGCAGTACTTC

j_call: TRBJ1-2
d_call: -
v_call: TRBV30
clone_size: -
cdr3_aa: CAWSVLKVGAANYGYTF
cdr3_nt: TGTGCCTGGAGTGTACTAAAGGTGGGGGCAGCGAACTATGGCTACACCTTC

j_call: TRBJ1-2
d_call: TRBD1
v_call: TRBV6-6
clone_size: -
cdr3_aa: CASSPGQRGVSKAYTF
cdr3_nt: TGTGCCAGCAGCCCGGGACAGCGGGGGGTGTCAAAAGCCTACACCTTC

j_call: TRBJ2-3
d_call: TRBD2
v_call: TRBV11-3
clone_size: -
cdr3_aa: CASSPGLAGGPDTQYF
cdr3_nt: TGTGCCAGCAGCCCGGGACTAGCGGGGGGGCCAGATACGCAGTATTTT

j_call: TRBJ2-1
d_call: -
v_call: TRBV18
clone_size: -
cdr3_aa: CASSVGRDNEQFF
cdr3_nt: TGTGCCAGCTCAGTGGGACGGGACAATGAGCAGTTCTTC

j_call: TRBJ2-3
d_call: TRBD2
v_call: TRBV6-1
clone_size: -
cdr3_aa: CAAGGGADTQYF
cdr3_nt: TGTGCCGCGGGGGGGGGCGCAGATACGCAGTATTTT

j_call: TRBJ2-5
d_call: -
v_call: TRBV5-5
clone_size: -
cdr3_aa: CASRRDGNQETQYF
cdr3_nt: TGTGCCAGCAGACGGGACGGGAACCAAGAGACCCAGTACTTC

j_call: TRBJ2-1
d_call: TRBD2
v_call: TRBV7-3
clone_size: -
cdr3_aa: CASSSGGASGGSWNEQFF
cdr3_nt: TGTGCCAGCAGCTCTGGAGGAGCTAGCGGGGGCTCCTGGAATGAGCAGTTCTTC

j_call: TRBJ1-3
d_call: -
v_call: TRBV19
clone_size: -
cdr3_aa: CASKDQGTGNTIYF
cdr3_nt: TGTGCCAGCAAAGACCAGGGGACCGGAAACACCATATATTTT

j_call: TRBJ2-3
d_call: -
v_call: TRBV10-3
clone_size: few
cdr3_aa: CAISSRDTQYF
cdr3_nt: TGTGCCATCTCCTCCAGGGATACGCAGTATTTT

j_call: TRBJ1-2
d_call: TRBD1
v_call: TRBV13
clone_size: -
cdr3_aa: CASNPTGNRGYTF
cdr3_nt: TGTGCCAGCAACCCGACAGGGAACCGAGGCTACACCTTC

j_call: TRBJ2-7
d_call: -
v_call: TRBV30
clone_size: -
cdr3_aa: CAWSPGTSYEQYF
cdr3_nt: TGTGCCTGGAGTCCGGGGACAAGCTACGAGCAGTACTTC

j_call: TRBJ2-7
d_call: TRBD1
v_call: TRBV5-4
clone_size: -
cdr3_aa: CASSSSRQGAGEQYF
cdr3_nt: TGTGCCAGCAGCAGCTCTCGACAGGGGGCAGGTGAGCAGTACTTC

j_call: TRBJ2-2
d_call: TRBD2
v_call: TRBV2
clone_size: -
cdr3_aa: CASRDFLAGVNTGELFF
cdr3_nt: TGTGCCAGCAGGGACTTTCTAGCGGGGGTAAACACCGGGGAGCTGTTTTTT

j_call: TRBJ2-7
d_call: TRBD1
v_call: TRBV6-5
clone_size: once
cdr3_aa: CAISPLDREYEQYF
cdr3_nt: TGTGCCATCAGTCCCTTGGACAGGGAGTACGAGCAGTACTTC

j_call: TRBJ1-2
d_call: -
v_call: TRBV4-2
clone_size: -
cdr3_aa: CASSQDISGDYGYTF
cdr3_nt: TGTGCCAGCAGCCAAGATATCAGTGGGGATTATGGCTACACCTTC

j_call: TRBJ2-2
d_call: -
v_call: TRBV7-2
clone_size: -
cdr3_aa: CASSLGPQFFANTGELFF
cdr3_nt: TGTGCCAGCAGCTTAGGACCTCAGTTCTTCGCGAACACCGGGGAGCTGTTTTTT

j_call: TRBJ2-5
d_call: TRBD2
v_call: TRBV6-6
clone_size: -
cdr3_aa: CASSWEGETQYF
cdr3_nt: TGTGCCAGCAGTTGGGAGGGAGAGACCCAGTACTTC

j_call: TRBJ2-1
d_call: TRBD2
v_call: TRBV11-1
clone_size: -
cdr3_aa: CASSTGTTTEQFF
cdr3_nt: TGTGCCAGCAGCACCGGGACTACCACGGAGCAGTTCTTC

j_call: TRBJ2-5
d_call: TRBD2
v_call: TRBV7-8
clone_size: -
cdr3_aa: CASSRIGTSGGGTETQYF
cdr3_nt: TGTGCCAGCAGCCGAATTGGGACTAGCGGGGGGGGAACGGAGACCCAGTACTTC

j_call: TRBJ2-1
d_call: TRBD2
v_call: TRBV2
clone_size: -
cdr3_aa: CASSMSGGLDNEQFF
cdr3_nt: TGTGCCAGCAGCATGAGCGGGGGGCTTGACAATGAGCAGTTCTTC

j_call: TRBJ2-1
d_call: TRBD2
v_call: TRBV27
clone_size: once
cdr3_aa: CASSSVSGAKYNEQFF
cdr3_nt: TGTGCCAGCAGTTCAGTTAGCGGGGCCAAGTACAATGAGCAGTTCTTC

j_call: TRBJ2-7
d_call: -
v_call: TRBV5-6
clone_size: -
cdr3_aa: CASSLGGDTYEQYF
cdr3_nt: TGTGCCAGCAGCTTGGGCGGGGACACCTACGAGCAGTACTTC